Given below is one T cell receptor (beta chain) in context. Its antigen remains unknown. The CDR3 runs 14 residues. V lost 5 bases to trimming and J lost 8 bases; unmatched junction nucleotides: 10. CDR1 and CDR2 from the germline V gene are SNHLY and FYNNEI. The data are from a study of cytomegalovirus exposure and HLA in healthy donors. General study findings and limits: The dataset shows that most TCR sequences were rare, while some public TCRs occurred in many donors. Three of the chains that were CMV-associated were confirmed in vitro to be specific for CMV antigens.

PCR involved 60 Vbeta and 13 Jbeta primers. Sequencing was performed with immunoSEQ multiplex PCR; in TCRdb, only in-frame clones are kept and a portion is missing. Found here are around 120,000 clones, roughly 86% of them singletons; the top ten hold about 1.7%. The TCR was taken from a man aged 18 to 30 in good health and CMV-seronegative. The chain links TRBV2 to TRBJ1-1; 8 bases are a match to TRBD1. Sequencing was performed on PBMCs. For the CDR3, the DNA is TGTGCCAGCAGTCAGACAGGGGTCGGTCCCGAAGCTTTCTTT. Encoded protein: CASSQTGVGPEAFF.